What follows describes a single TCR beta chain. This sample is drawn from a study of blood T cell repertoires in COVID-19. Study details: COVID-19 samples from acute and convalescent phases originated in the United States, Italy and Spain. PBMCs, B-cell-depleted T cells, or T cells provided the cDNA or gDNA that made up the material.

Living in under 30 US areas, the participants were between roughly 18 and 90 years of age. This CDR3 is built from 14 residues. Trimming left V 6 bases short and J 9 bases short, with 18 bases between. Germline V CDR1 and CDR2: SNHLY, FYNNEI. Authors' data handling: Amplification with reference gene primers provided the estimates of nucleated cell counts. Here immunoSEQ multiplex PCR was the method, and the copy in TCRdb shows in-frame clones only, minus some. The V and J calls and clone size are taken from that table; D and trimming were inferred from the DNA. Among fewer than 500,000 clones listed, about 85% were seen once.

The origin of this receptor is a woman younger than 30 with acute COVID-19. The rearrangement uses TRBV2 and TRBJ1-5, with unresolved D. The sequencing input was PBMCs or T cells enriched from blood (not recorded which). The CDR3 region has the DNA TGTGCCAGCAGCCCGGGAATTTCCGGACTGCCCCAGCATTTT. Residues: CASSPGISGLPQHF.